One sample yielded the 22 T cell receptor beta chains listed below, sequenced in a study of OX40 agonist ivuxolimab in advanced cancers. The library came from the immunoSEQ multiplex PCR assay. The table comes from immuneACCESS by way of TCRdb, which keeps in-frame sequences with V and J called. Part of the clones is missing from these tables; in studies checked, under half for an unresolved V gene and the rest for unknown reasons. The sample yields 70,000 or so clones; around four fifths were counted once. 2% to 2.5% of the sample is taken by the ten largest. Sequenced material: CD4+ or CD8+ T cells sorted from blood, taken in a trial of the OX40 agonist ivuxolimab. These receptors came from an adult with an advanced solid tumor such as melanoma, head and neck, liver or kidney cancer.

J is TRBJ2-4 and V is TRBV27, with D perhaps matching TRBD1 or TRBD2 (5 bases each). This CDR3 is 15 amino acids long. The ends were cut back, 4 bases at V and 0 bases at J, with 10 bases in the middle. Germline values: CDR1 MNHEY, CDR2 SMNVEV (reference sequence). CDR3 coding DNA: TGTGCCAGCAGTTCCCGAGGGGAAGCCAAAAACATTCAGTACTTC. Translating gives CASSSRGEAKNIQYF.

This chain uses TRBV5-4 with TRBJ2-5; TRBD1 matches at 8 bases. CDR1 is SGHNT and CDR2 is YYREEE in the germline V gene (reference sequence). With V trimmed by 4 bases and J by 4 bases, 6 bases remained unmatched. The CDR3 is made up of 14 amino acids. DNA of the CDR3: TGTGCCAGCAGCCGTGGACAGGGCCGAGAGACCCAGTACTTC. The encoded protein is CASSRGQGRETQYF.

The chain combines TRBV20-1 with TRBJ2-3; D unclear. Germline CDR1 DFQATT, CDR2 SNEGSKA (reference sequence). CDR3 length equals 11 residues. The V end lost 1 base, the J end lost 5 bases, and 4 bases lay between the germline ends. The CDR3 spells CSARAGDTQYF. DNA for the CDR3: TGCAGTGCTAGAGCGGGAGATACGCAGTATTTT.

V usage is TRBV11-2 and J usage is TRBJ2-2; D may correspond to TRBD1 or TRBD2 (5 bases each). Germline CDR1 reads SGHAT; CDR2 reads FQNNGV. The V and J ends lost 1 base and 6 bases respectively, with 12 bases between them. CDR3 size: 15 residues. CDR3 sequence: CASSLGQWDAGELFF. In DNA, the CDR3 is TGTGCCAGCAGCTTAGGCCAGTGGGACGCCGGGGAGCTGTTTTTT.

The rearrangement uses TRBV5-1 and TRBJ2-7; TRBD2 might be the D (6 bases). Trimming took 4 bases from V and 4 from J, leaving 18 bases between them. There are 15 residues in the CDR3. Germline values: CDR1 SGHRS, CDR2 YFSETQ. CDR3 amino acids: CASSLGTAGTYEQYF. CDR3 nucleotide sequence: TGCGCCAGCAGCCTAGGGACGGCGGGGACGTACGAGCAGTACTTC. Together with reference TRBV5-1 and TRBJ2-7, the CDR3 gives the full variable domain: KAGVTQTPRYLIKTRGQQVTLSCSPISGHRSVSWYQQTPGQGLQFLFEYFSETQRNKGNFPGRFSGRQFSNSRSEMNVSTLELGDSALYLCASSLGTAGTYEQYFGPGTRLTVT.

This clone was seen only a few times. The chain has TRBV13 and TRBJ1-2, with 10 bases fitting TRBD1. Trimming cost V 5 bases and J 3 bases; bases outside gene matches: 3. This CDR3 has 14 amino acids. Germline V lookup: CDR1 PRHDT, CDR2 FYEKMQ (reference sequence). The CDR3 reads CASSQGTGDYGYTF. The CDR3 DNA reads TGTGCCAGCAGCCAGGGGACAGGGGACTATGGCTACACCTTC.

The chain recombines TRBV9 with TRBJ2-5, with D tentatively TRBD1 (5 bases). CDR3 length: 16 residues. The germline V gene has CDR1 SGDLS and CDR2 YYNGEE. The V end was cut by 4 bases, the J end by 5 bases, with 21 bases between. The CDR3 protein is CASSPPGYLGRETQYF. As DNA, the CDR3 is TGTGCCAGCAGCCCGCCCGGGTACTTGGGGCGGGAGACCCAGTACTTC.

On this clone itself: The sample has other DNA sequences that encode this CDR3 too. CDR3 in DNA: TGCGCCAGCAGCCGAGACAGCAATCAGCCCCAGCATTTT. This gives the protein CASSRDSNQPQHF. The rearrangement links TRBV5-1 to TRBJ1-5; D is uncertain. Germline V gene sequence: CDR1 SGHRS, CDR2 YFSETQ. This CDR3 region has 13 residues. With 4 bases removed from V and 1 base from J, the gap between germline ends came to 6 bases.

This chain joins TRBV28 and TRBJ2-7; D might be TRBD2 (5 bases). Trimming took 6 bases from V and 6 from J, leaving 12 bases between them. There are 12 residues in the CDR3. Germline assignment: CDR1 MDHEN and CDR2 SYDVKM. CDR3 loop: CASRILGLEQYF. CDR3 in DNA: TGTGCCAGCAGGATACTAGGACTCGAGCAGTACTTC.

The chain joins TRBV5-1 to TRBJ2-3; 13 bases are a match to TRBD2. The CDR3 totals 16 residues. The V gene end was trimmed by 5 bases and the J gene end by 2 bases; junction bases not matched to a gene: 5. CDR1 and CDR2 (germline): SGHRS, YFSETQ. CDR3 in DNA: TGCGCCAGCAGACGGACTAGCGGGGGACCCACAGATACGCAGTATTTT. Amino acids: CASRRTSGGPTDTQYF.

This chain links TRBV27 with TRBJ1-1, with D unclear. CDR1 MNHEY and CDR2 SMNVEV come from the germline V gene (reference sequence). The CDR3 has 17 residues. With 4 bases removed from V and 0 bases from J, the gap between germline ends came to 18 bases. The CDR3 DNA is TGTGCCAGCAGTTCCGGACGGAATATCGTCATGAACACTGAAGCTTTCTTT. Translated: CASSSGRNIVMNTEAFF.

The CDR3 region is CASSVEGTYNEQFF. The CDR3 DNA sequence: TGTGCCAGCAGCGTAGAAGGGACGTACAATGAGCAGTTCTTC. V usage is TRBV9 and J usage is TRBJ2-1; D tentatively fits TRBD1 or TRBD2 (5 bases each). Trimming cost V 0 bases and J 4 bases, with 8 bases left between them. CDR3 length: 14 residues. Germline V gene data show CDR1 as SGDLS and CDR2 as YYNGEE. Supplemented by reference TRBV9 and TRBJ2-1, the full variable domain reads DSGVTQTPKHLITATGQRVTLRCSPRSGDLSVYWYQQSLDQGLQFLIQYYNGEERAKGNILERFSAQQFPDLHSELNLSSLELGDSALYFCASSVEGTYNEQFFGPGTRLTVL.

The V and J genes are TRBV6-1 and TRBJ2-1, with TRBD2 matching 8 bases. The CDR3 length is 14 residues. Germline V gene data show CDR1 as MNHNS and CDR2 as SASEGT. Losses at the gene ends were 10 bases for V and 10 bases for J; bases not matched to a gene: 15. In DNA, the CDR3 is TGTGCCACCACACCGGGAGGGAGTATGGACGAGCAGTTCTTC. Translation: CATTPGGSMDEQFF.

The gene calls are TRBV9 and TRBJ1-2; no reliable D call. V was pared by 0 bases and J by 3 bases, with 9 bases between. Germline-derived CDR1 and CDR2 are SGDLS and YYNGEE. There are 14 residues in the CDR3. The CDR3 DNA sequence: TGTGCCAGCAGCGTAGATGGGAGGGACTATGGCTACACCTTC. Its translation is CASSVDGRDYGYTF.

CDR3: CASTQGEVRGDTEAFF. CDR3 nucleotides: TGTGCCAGCACCCAAGGGGAGGTTAGGGGAGACACTGAAGCTTTCTTT. The rearrangement uses TRBV2 and TRBJ1-1; weak D call: TRBD1 (5 bases). Germline-derived CDR1 and CDR2 are SNHLY and FYNNEI. The CDR3 runs 16 residues. V lost 7 bases to trimming and J lost 3 bases, with 21 bases between them.

The rearrangement joins TRBV10-1 to TRBJ2-1; 11 nucleotides agree with TRBD2. After removal of 0 bases from V and 7 bases from J, the junction contained 2 bases not matched to a gene. CDR3 size: 15 residues. Germline V lookup: CDR1 WNHNN, CDR2 SYGVQD (reference sequence). The CDR3 loop is CASSESLAGVNEQFF. The CDR3 DNA follows: TGCGCCAGCAGTGAGTCACTAGCGGGAGTTAATGAGCAGTTCTTC.

The rearrangement uses TRBV5-6 and TRBJ2-5; 8 bases agree with TRBD2. Germline assignment: CDR1 SGHDT and CDR2 YYEEEE. The length of the CDR3 is 14 residues. The ends lost 4 bases at V and 5 bases at J; junction bases unmatched: 7. The CDR3 nucleotides read TGTGCCAGCAGCAACGGGGGGGCCAGGGAGACCCAGTACTTC. Its translation: CASSNGGARETQYF.

This chain links TRBV7-2 with TRBJ2-3, with 8 bases lining up with TRBD2. Per the germline V gene, CDR1 is SGHTA and CDR2 is FQGNSA. V gave up 2 bases and J gave up 5 bases; unmatched junction bases: 12. The CDR3 covers 17 residues. The CDR3 region has the DNA TGTGCCAGCAGCTTAAGGAGCGGGGGCTCCGGGGGAGATACGCAGTATTTT. It yields the protein CASSLRSGGSGGDTQYF.

This clone occurred a few times. J is TRBJ2-5 and V is TRBV18; no clear D gene. CDR3 length: 14 residues. V was pared by 3 bases and J by 0 bases, with 8 bases between. Germline assignment: CDR1 KGHSH and CDR2 LQKENI. CDR3 nucleotides: TGTGCCAGCTCACCCCGGCCTAACCAAGAGACCCAGTACTTC. It specifies CASSPRPNQETQYF.

This clone was seen only once. The V gene is TRBV5-6, the J gene TRBJ1-2, with a weak D call TRBD1 (6 bases). Trimming pared 0 bases from V and 8 bases from J, leaving 20 bases between. Looked up from germline, CDR1 is SGHDT and CDR2 is YYEEEE. The CDR3 covers 16 residues. The CDR3: CASSLAPRGAVVGYTF. In DNA form, the CDR3 reads TGTGCCAGCAGCTTGGCCCCTCGGGGGGCCGTAGTAGGCTACACCTTC.

CDR3 sequence reads: CSVEWGADTQYF. The CDR3 DNA reads as TGCAGCGTTGAATGGGGGGCAGATACGCAGTATTTT. The J gene is TRBJ2-3, the V gene TRBV29-1; D possibly corresponds to TRBD2 (6 bases). The CDR3 has 12 amino acids. Germline CDR1 SQVTM, CDR2 ANQGSEA. V was cut by 2 bases and J by 4 bases, with 7 bases left in between.

The chain uses TRBV25-1 and TRBJ1-2; the D is unclear. CDR3 length: 14 residues. The V end lost 1 base, the J end lost 4 bases, and 10 bases lay between the germline ends. From germline, CDR1 is MGHDK and CDR2 SYGVNS. The CDR3 region has the DNA TGTGCCAGCAGTGAATCCTTCGGTGCCTATGGCTACACCTTC. Residues: CASSESFGAYGYTF.